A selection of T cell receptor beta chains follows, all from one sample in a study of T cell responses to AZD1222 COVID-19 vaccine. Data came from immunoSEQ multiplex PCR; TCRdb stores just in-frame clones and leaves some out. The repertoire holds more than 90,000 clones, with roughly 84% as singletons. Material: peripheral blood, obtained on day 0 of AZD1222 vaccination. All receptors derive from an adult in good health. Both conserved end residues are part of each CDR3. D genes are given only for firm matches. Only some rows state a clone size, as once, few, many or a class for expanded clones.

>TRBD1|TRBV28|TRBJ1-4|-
CASSPGDRKNEKLFF
TGTGCCAGCAGTCCGGGGGACAGGAAAAATGAAAAACTGTTTTTT
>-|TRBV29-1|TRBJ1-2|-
CRVGHRVGGYTF
TGCAGGGTAGGACACAGGGTTGGCGGCTACACCTTC
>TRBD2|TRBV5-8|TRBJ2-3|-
CASSSRGTSGNTDTQYF
TGTGCCAGCAGCTCCCGTGGGACTAGCGGAAACACAGATACGCAGTATTTT
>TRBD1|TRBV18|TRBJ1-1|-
CASSPPRQGSGEAFF
TGTGCCAGCTCACCTCCTCGACAGGGTTCAGGAGAAGCTTTCTTT
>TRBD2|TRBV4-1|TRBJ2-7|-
CASSPPGRSYEQYF
TGCGCCAGCAGCCCCCCCGGGAGGTCCTACGAGCAGTACTTC
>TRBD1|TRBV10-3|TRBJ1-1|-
CAISGGQGKRTEAFF
TGTGCCATCAGTGGGGGACAGGGAAAGCGAACTGAAGCTTTCTTT
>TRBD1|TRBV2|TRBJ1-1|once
CASSLTGLNTEAFF
TGTGCCAGCAGCTTGACAGGGCTGAACACTGAAGCTTTCTTT
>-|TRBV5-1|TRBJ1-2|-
CASSLAPTAPTLPYGYTF
TGCGCCAGCAGCTTGGCCCCGACAGCACCCACCCTTCCTTATGGCTACACCTTC
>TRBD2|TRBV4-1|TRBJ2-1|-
CASSQETSGIKNEQFF
TGCGCCAGCAGCCAAGAAACTAGCGGGATCAAGAATGAGCAGTTCTTC
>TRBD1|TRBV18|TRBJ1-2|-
CASSRGTGIDGYTF
TGTGCCAGCTCGCGTGGGACAGGGATTGACGGCTACACCTTC
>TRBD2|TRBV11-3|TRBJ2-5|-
CASSAGTSQETQYF
TGTGCCAGCAGCGCCGGGACTAGCCAAGAGACCCAGTACTTC
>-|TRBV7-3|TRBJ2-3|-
CASSQGSGDTQYF
TGTGCCAGCAGCCAAGGGTCGGGAGATACGCAGTATTTT
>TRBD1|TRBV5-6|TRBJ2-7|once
CASRLRNRGIFYEQYF
TGTGCCAGCAGACTACGGAACAGGGGTATATTCTACGAGCAGTACTTC
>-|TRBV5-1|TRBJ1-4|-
CASSRESQEKLFF
TGCGCCAGCAGCCGGGAGTCCCAGGAAAAACTGTTTTTT
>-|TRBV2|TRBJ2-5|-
CASSLDYQETQYF
TGTGCCAGCAGTCTGGACTACCAAGAGACCCAGTACTTC
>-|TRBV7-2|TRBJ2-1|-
CASSLNPIQSSYNEQFF
TGTGCCAGCAGCTTAAATCCGATTCAGAGCTCCTACAATGAGCAGTTCTTC
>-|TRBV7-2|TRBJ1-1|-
CASSLEAGRDTEAFF
TGTGCCAGCAGCTTAGAAGCAGGGCGGGACACTGAAGCTTTCTTT
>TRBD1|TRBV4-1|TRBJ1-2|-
CASSQEAPGGGLDTF
TGCGCCAGCAGCCAAGAGGCCCCAGGGGGTGGGTTGGACACCTTC
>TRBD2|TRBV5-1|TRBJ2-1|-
CASSSGTSGYNEQFF
TGCGCCAGCAGCTCCGGGACTAGCGGGTACAATGAGCAGTTCTTC
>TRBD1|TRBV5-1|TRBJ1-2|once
CASSLGTGGSGYTF
TGCGCCAGCAGCTTGGGCACAGGGGGATCTGGCTACACCTTC
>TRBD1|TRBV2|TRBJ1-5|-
CASRQGGSGIMPQHF
TGTGCCAGCAGACAGGGGGGCAGCGGAATCATGCCCCAGCATTTT
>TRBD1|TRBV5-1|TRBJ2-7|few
CASSLDLPGQGRLYF
TGCGCCAGCAGCTTGGACCTACCGGGACAGGGTAGATTGTACTTC
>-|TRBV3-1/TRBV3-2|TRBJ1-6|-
CASSQDLNSPLHF
TGTGCCAGCAGCCAAGACCTAAATTCACCCCTCCACTTT
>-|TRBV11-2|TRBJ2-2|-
CASSLVGNTGELFF
TGTGCCAGCAGCTTAGTCGGAAACACCGGGGAGCTGTTTTTT
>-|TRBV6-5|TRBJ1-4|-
CASSYRPRSEKLFF
TGTGCCAGCAGTTACCGGCCGCGATCTGAAAAACTGTTTTTT
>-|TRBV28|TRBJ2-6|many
CAGSVRGPGANVLTF
TGTGCCGGTTCGGTCCGGGGGCCCGGGGCCAACGTCCTGACTTTC
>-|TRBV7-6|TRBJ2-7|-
CASSFETAYEQYF
TGTGCCAGCAGCTTCGAGACAGCCTACGAGCAGTACTTC
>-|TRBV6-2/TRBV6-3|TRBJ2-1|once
CASSYPQAGTTNEQFF
TGTGCCAGCAGTTACCCCCAGGCGGGGACCACTAATGAGCAGTTCTTC
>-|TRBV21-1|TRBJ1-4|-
CASYKQGAPTNEKLFF
TGTGCCAGCTATAAACAGGGGGCGCCAACTAATGAAAAACTGTTTTTT
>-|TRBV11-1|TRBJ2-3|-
CASSLRRTQYF
TGTGCCAGCAGCTTGAGACGTACGCAGTATTTT
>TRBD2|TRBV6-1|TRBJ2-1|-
CASSEGISGINEQFF
TGTGCCAGCAGTGAAGGTATTAGCGGGATCAATGAGCAGTTCTTC
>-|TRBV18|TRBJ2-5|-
CASSPDAQETQYF
TGTGCCAGCTCACCAGATGCTCAAGAGACCCAGTACTTC
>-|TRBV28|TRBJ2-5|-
CASRPGPGAQETQYF
TGTGCCAGCAGACCGGGCCCGGGGGCCCAAGAGACCCAGTACTTC
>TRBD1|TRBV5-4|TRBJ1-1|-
CASSLDYRGNTEAFF
TGTGCCAGCAGCTTGGATTACAGGGGGAACACTGAAGCTTTCTTT
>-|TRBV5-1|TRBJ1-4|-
CASSRDVVEKLFF
TGCGCCAGCAGCAGGGACGTTGTTGAAAAACTGTTTTTT
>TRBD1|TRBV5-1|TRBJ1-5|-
CASSPGGGGKQPQHF
TGCGCCAGCAGCCCCGGGGGAGGGGGCAAACAGCCCCAGCATTTT
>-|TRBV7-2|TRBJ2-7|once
CASRGAGYEQYF
TGTGCCAGCCGGGGGGCCGGCTACGAGCAGTACTTC
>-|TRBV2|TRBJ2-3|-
CASSVRGSSPDTQYF
TGTGCCAGCAGTGTACGTGGGAGCTCCCCAGATACGCAGTATTTT
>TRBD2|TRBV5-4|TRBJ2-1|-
CASSFLAGGPGTIQNEQFF
TGTGCCAGCAGCTTCCTAGCGGGAGGGCCGGGGACAATACAAAATGAGCAGTTCTTC
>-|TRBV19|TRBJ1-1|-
CASGQRMNTEAFF
TGTGCCAGCGGTCAACGAATGAACACTGAAGCTTTCTTT
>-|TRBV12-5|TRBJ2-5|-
CASGLWPGQETQYF
TGTGCTAGTGGTTTGTGGCCGGGCCAAGAGACCCAGTACTTC
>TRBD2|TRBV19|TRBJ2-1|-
CASGSSGDSSYNEQFF
TGTGCCAGTGGCTCTAGCGGGGATAGCTCCTACAATGAGCAGTTCTTC
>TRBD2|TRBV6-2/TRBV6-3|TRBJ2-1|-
CATRYSGRANEQFF
TGTGCCACCCGTTATAGCGGGAGGGCCAATGAGCAGTTCTTC
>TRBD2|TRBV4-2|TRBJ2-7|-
CASSHLLAGAGPEQYF
TGTGCCAGCAGCCATTTATTAGCGGGAGCGGGACCCGAGCAGTACTTC
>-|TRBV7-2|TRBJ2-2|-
CASSLFQAGELFF
TGTGCCAGCAGCTTATTTCAGGCCGGGGAGCTGTTTTTT
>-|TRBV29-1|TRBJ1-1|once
CSVQQAPGTEAFF
TGCAGCGTGCAACAGGCGCCGGGGACTGAAGCTTTCTTT
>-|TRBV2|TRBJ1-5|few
CASSLTQGNQPQHF
TGTGCCAGCAGCCTAACCCAGGGCAATCAGCCCCAGCATTTT
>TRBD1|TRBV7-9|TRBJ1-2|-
CASSRQTGNGGYTF
TGTGCCAGCAGCCGACAGACAGGGAACGGTGGCTACACCTTC
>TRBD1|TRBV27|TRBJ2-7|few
CASSPSRDRNYEQYF
TGTGCCAGCAGTCCCTCCCGGGACAGGAACTACGAGCAGTACTTC
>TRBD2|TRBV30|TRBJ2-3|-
CAWSEGLAGITDTQYF
TGTGCCTGGAGCGAGGGACTAGCGGGAATCACAGATACGCAGTATTTT
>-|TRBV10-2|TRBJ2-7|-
CASSGTSYEQYF
TGCGCCAGCAGTGGTACGTCCTACGAGCAGTACTTC
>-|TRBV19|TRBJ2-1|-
CARDGSTHNEQFF
TGTGCCAGAGACGGGAGTACCCACAATGAGCAGTTCTTC
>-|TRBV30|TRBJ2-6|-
CAWSQPGGANVLTF
TGTGCCTGGAGCCAGCCAGGAGGGGCCAACGTCCTGACTTTC
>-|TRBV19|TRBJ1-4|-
CASALTTTNEKLFF
TGTGCTTCGGCACTGACAACAACTAATGAAAAACTGTTTTTT
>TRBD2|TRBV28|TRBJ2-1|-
CASSGLAGNEQFF
TGTGCCAGCAGTGGACTAGCGGGTAATGAGCAGTTCTTC
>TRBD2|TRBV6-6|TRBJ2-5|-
CASSDDSGLETQYF
TGTGCCAGCAGTGACGATAGCGGGTTGGAGACCCAGTACTTC
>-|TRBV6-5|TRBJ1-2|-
CASNSANYGYTF
TGTGCCAGCAACTCAGCTAACTATGGCTACACCTTC
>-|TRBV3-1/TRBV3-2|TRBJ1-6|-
CASSLRGYNSPLHF
TGTGCCAGCAGCCTGCGAGGGTATAATTCACCCCTCCACTTT
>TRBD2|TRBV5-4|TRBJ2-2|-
CASSALSGITGELFF
TGTGCCAGCAGCGCCCTGAGCGGGATCACCGGGGAGCTGTTTTTT